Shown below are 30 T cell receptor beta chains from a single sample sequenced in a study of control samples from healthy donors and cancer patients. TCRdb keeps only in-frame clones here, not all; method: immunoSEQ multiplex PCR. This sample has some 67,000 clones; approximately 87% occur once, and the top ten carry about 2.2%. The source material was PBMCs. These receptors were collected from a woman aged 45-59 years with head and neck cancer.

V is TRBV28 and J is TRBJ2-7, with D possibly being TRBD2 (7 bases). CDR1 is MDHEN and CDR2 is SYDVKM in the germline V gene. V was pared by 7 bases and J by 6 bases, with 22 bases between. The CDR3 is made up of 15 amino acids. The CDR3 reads CASKGGGHPFAEQYF. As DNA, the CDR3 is TGTGCCAGCAAGGGAGGGGGACACCCATTTGCCGAGCAGTACTTC. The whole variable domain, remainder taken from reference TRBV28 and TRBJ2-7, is DVKVTQSSRYLVKRTGEKVFLECVQDMDHENMFWYRQDPGLGLRLIYFSYDVKMKEKGDIPEGYSVSREKKERFSLILESASTNQTSMYLCASKGGGHPFAEQYFGPGTRLTVT.

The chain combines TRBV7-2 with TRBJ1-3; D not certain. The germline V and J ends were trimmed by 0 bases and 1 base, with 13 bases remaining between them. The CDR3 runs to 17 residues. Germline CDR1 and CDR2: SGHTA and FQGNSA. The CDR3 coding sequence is TGTGCCAGCAGCTTAGCGCGGGAGCGCAGGTCTGGAAACACCATATATTTT. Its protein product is CASSLARERRSGNTIYF.

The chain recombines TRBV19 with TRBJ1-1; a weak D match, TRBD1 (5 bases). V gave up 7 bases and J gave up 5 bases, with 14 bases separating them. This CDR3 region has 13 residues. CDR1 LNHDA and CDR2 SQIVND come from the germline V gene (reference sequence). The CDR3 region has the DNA TGTGCCAGTAAAAGGGACGCCTTTACTGAAGCTTTCTTT. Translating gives CASKRDAFTEAFF.

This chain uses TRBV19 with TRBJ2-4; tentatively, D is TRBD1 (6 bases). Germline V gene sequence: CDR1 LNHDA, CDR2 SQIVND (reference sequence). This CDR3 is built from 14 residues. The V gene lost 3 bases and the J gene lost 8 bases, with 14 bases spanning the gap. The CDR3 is CASSISGGAYIQYF. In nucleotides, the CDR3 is TGTGCCAGTAGTATTTCTGGGGGCGCGTACATTCAGTACTTC.

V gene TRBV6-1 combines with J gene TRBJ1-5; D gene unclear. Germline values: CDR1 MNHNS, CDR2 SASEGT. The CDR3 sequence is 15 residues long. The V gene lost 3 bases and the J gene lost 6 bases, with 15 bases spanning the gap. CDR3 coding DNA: TGTGCCAGCAGTGAGACATGGGGTTCTCGTCAGCCCCAGCATTTT. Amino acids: CASSETWGSRQPQHF.

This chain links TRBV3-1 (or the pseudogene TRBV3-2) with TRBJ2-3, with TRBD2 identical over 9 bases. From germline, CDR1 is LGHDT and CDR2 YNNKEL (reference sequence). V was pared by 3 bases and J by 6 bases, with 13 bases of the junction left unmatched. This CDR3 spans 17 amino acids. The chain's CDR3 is CASSQSPIGGGADTQYF. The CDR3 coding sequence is TGTGCCAGCAGCCAGAGCCCTATTGGCGGGGGGGCGGATACGCAGTATTTT.

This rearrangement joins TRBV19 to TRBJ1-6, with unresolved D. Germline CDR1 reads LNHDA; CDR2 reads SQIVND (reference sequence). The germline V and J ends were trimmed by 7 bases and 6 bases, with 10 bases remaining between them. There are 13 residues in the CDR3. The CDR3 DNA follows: TGTGCCAGTAAGAAACAGCTTAATTCACCCCTCCACTTT. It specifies CASKKQLNSPLHF. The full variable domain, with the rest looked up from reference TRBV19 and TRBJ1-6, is DGGITQSPKYLFRKEGQNVTLSCEQNLNHDAMYWYRQDPGQGLRLIYYSQIVNDFQKGDIAEGYSVSREKKESFPLTVTSAQKNPTAFYLCASKKQLNSPLHFGNGTRLTVT.

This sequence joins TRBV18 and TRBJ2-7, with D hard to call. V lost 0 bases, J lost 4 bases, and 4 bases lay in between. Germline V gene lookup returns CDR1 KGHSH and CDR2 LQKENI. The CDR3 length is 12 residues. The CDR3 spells CASSPPGYEQYF. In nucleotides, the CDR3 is TGTGCCAGCTCACCACCGGGTTACGAGCAGTACTTC.

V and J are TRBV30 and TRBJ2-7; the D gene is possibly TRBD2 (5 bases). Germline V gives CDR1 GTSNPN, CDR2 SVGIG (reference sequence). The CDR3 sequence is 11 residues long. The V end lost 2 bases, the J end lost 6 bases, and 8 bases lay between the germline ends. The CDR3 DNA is TGTGCCTGGAGTCTAGGGAGCGAGCAGTACTTC. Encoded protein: CAWSLGSEQYF.

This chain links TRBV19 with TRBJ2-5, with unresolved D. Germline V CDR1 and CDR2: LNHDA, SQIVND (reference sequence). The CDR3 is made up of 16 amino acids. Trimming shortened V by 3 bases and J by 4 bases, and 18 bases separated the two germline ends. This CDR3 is CASSIVGFERTETQYF. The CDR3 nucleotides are TGTGCCAGTAGTATCGTGGGGTTCGAGAGGACAGAGACCCAGTACTTC.

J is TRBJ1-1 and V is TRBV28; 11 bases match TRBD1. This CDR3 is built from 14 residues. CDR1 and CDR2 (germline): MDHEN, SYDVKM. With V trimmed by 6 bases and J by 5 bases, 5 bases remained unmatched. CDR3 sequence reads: CASRPGQGGTEAFF. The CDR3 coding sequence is TGTGCCAGCAGGCCGGGACAGGGGGGAACTGAAGCTTTCTTT.

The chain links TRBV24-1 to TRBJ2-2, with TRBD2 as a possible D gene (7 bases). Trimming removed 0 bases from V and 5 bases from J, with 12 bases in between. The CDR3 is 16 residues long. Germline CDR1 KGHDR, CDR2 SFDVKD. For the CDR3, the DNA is TGTGCCACCAGTGATTTGGGGGGGGCGCGAACCGGGGAGCTGTTTTTT. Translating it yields CATSDLGGARTGELFF.

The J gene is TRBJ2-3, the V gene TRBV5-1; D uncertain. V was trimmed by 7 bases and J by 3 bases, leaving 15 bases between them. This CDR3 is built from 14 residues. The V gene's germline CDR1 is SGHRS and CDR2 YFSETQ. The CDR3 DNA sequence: TGCGCCAGCGCCCCTAGAGACGGGACAGATACGCAGTATTTT. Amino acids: CASAPRDGTDTQYF. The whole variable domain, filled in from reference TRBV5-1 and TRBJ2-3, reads KAGVTQTPRYLIKTRGQQVTLSCSPISGHRSVSWYQQTPGQGLQFLFEYFSETQRNKGNFPGRFSGRQFSNSRSEMNVSTLELGDSALYLCASAPRDGTDTQYFGPGTRLTVL.

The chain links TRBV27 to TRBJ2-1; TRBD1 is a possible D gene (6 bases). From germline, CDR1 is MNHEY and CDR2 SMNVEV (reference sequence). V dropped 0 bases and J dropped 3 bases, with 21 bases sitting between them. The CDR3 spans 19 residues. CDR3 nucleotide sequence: TGTGCCAGCAGTTTATCCGCGCAGGGGTTAGGGTCCCGCTACAATGAGCAGTTCTTC. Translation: CASSLSAQGLGSRYNEQFF.

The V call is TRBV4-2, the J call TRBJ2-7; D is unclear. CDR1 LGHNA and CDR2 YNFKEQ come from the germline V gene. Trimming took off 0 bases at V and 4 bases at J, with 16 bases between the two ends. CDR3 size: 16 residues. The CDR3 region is CASSQDSNSPRYEQYF. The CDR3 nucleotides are TGTGCCAGCAGCCAAGATTCCAACAGCCCTCGTTACGAGCAGTACTTC.

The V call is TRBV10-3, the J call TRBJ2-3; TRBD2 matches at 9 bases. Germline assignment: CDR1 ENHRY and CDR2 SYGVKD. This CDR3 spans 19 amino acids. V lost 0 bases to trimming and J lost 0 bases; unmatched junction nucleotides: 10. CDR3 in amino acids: CAISESTGLAKTSTDTQYF. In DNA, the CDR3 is TGTGCCATCAGTGAGTCTACTGGACTAGCGAAGACTAGCACAGATACGCAGTATTTT.

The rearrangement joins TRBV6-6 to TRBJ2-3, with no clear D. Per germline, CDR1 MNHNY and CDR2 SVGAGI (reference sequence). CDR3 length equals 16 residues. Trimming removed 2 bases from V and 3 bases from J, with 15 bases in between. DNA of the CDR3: TGTGCCAGCAGTTACGGTCCAGGAATGGAGACAGATACGCAGTATTTT. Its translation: CASSYGPGMETDTQYF.

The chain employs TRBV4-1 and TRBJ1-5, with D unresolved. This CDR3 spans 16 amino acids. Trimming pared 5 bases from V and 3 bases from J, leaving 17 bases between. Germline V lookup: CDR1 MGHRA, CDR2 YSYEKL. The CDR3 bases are TGCGCCAGCAGCGGCACGACTCTCCCGAACAATCAGCCCCAGCATTTT. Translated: CASSGTTLPNNQPQHF.

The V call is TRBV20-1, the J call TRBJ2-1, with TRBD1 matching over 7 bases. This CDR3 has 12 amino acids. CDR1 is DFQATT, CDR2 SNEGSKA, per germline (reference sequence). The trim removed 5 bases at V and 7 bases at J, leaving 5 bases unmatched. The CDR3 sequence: CSAGDRDNEQFF. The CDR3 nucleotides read TGCAGTGCTGGTGACAGGGATAATGAGCAGTTCTTC.

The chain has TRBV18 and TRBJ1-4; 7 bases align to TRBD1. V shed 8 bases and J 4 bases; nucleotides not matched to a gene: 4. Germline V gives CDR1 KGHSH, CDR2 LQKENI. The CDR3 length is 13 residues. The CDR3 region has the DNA TGTGCCAGCCGACAGGGACTTAATGAAAAACTGTTTTTT. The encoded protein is CASRQGLNEKLFF.

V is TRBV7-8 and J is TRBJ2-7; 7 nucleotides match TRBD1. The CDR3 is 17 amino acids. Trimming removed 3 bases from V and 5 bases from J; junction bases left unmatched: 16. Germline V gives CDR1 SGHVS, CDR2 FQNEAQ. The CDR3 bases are TGTGCCAGCAGCTTCCCTAGAGAGGGGGCTCTGGAGAACGAGCAGTACTTC. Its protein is CASSFPREGALENEQYF.

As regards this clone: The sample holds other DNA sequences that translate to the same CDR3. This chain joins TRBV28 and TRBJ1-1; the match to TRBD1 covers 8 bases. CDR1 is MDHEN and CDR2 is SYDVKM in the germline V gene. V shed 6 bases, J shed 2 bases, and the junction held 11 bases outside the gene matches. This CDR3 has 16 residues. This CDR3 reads CASSEIRGRVNTEAFF. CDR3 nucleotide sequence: TGTGCCAGCAGCGAAATCAGGGGGCGAGTTAACACTGAAGCTTTCTTT.

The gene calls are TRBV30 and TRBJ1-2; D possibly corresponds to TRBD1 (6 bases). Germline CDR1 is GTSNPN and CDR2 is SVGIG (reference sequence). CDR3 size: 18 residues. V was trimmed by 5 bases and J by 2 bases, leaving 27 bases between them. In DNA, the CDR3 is TGTGCCTGGGTCCCTCAGGGGTCCCCCACTCGGTCCAACTATGGCTACACCTTC. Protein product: CAWVPQGSPTRSNYGYTF.

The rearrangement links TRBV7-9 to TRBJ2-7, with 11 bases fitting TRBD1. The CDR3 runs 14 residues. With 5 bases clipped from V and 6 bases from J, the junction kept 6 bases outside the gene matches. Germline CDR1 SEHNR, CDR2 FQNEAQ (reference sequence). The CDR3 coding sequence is TGTGCCAGCAGCACTGGACAGGGGGCGGTCGAGCAGTACTTC. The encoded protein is CASSTGQGAVEQYF.

For the CDR3, the DNA is TGTGCCAGCAGCCTTGACAGCGACCTTCTTAATTCACCCCTCCACTTT. Encoded protein: CASSLDSDLLNSPLHF. The chain employs TRBV9 and TRBJ1-6, with D possibly matching TRBD1 (5 bases). The CDR3 is 16 amino acids. From germline, CDR1 is SGDLS and CDR2 YYNGEE. V dropped 4 bases and J dropped 6 bases, with 17 bases sitting between them.

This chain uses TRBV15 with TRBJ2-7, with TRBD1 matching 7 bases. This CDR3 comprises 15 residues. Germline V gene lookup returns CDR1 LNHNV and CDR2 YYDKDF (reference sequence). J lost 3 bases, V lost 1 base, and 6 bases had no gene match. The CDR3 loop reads CATSRAGQAIYEQYF. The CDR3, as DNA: TGTGCCACCAGCAGAGCCGGACAGGCCATCTACGAGCAGTACTTC.

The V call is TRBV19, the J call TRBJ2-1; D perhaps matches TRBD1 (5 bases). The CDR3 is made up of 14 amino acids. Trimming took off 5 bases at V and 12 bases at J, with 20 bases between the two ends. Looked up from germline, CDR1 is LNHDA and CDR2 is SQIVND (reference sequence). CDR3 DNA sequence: TGTGCCAGTAGTCTCTTGGGGCAGCGACCTGGGCAGTTCTTC. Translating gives CASSLLGQRPGQFF.

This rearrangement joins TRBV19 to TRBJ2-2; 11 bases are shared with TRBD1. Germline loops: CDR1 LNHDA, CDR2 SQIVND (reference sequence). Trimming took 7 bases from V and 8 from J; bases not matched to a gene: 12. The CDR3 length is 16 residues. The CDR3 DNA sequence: TGTGCCAGTACCATAACCCCGGGACAGGGGGTGGGGGAGCTGTTTTTT. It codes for CASTITPGQGVGELFF.

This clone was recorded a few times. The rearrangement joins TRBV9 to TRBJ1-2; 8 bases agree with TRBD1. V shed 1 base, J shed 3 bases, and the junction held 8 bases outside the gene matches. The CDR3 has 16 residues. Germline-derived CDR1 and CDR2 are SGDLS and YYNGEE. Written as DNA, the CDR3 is TGTGCCAGCAGCGTACCCAAGACAGGGGAGGACTATGGCTACACCTTC. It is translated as CASSVPKTGEDYGYTF.

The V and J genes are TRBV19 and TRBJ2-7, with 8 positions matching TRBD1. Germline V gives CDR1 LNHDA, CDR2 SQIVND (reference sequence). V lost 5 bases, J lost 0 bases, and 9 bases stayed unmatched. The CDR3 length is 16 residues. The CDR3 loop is CASSGEVGQGSYEQYF. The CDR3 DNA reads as TGTGCCAGTAGTGGGGAAGTAGGACAGGGCTCCTACGAGCAGTACTTC.